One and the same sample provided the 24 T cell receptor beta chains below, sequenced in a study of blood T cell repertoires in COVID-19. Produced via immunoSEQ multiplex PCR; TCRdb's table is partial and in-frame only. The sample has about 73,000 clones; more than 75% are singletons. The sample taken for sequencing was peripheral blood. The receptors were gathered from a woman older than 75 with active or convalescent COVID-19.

In DNA form, the CDR3 reads TGTGCCAGCAGCTTCCGGGGGACTGGAAACACCATATATTTT. Protein product: CASSFRGTGNTIYF. The chain uses TRBV7-2 and TRBJ1-3; weak D call: TRBD1 (5 bases). The CDR3 has 14 residues. The V end lost 3 bases, the J end lost 2 bases, and 8 bases lay between the germline ends. Germline V gene sequence: CDR1 SGHTA, CDR2 FQGNSA.

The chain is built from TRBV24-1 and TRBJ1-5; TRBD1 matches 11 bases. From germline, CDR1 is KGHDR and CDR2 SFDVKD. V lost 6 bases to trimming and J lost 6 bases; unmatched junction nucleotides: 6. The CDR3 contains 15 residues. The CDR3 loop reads CATSNAGTGGQPQHF. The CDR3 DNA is TGTGCCACCAGTAATGCCGGGACAGGGGGTCAGCCCCAGCATTTT.

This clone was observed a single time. The CDR3 loop is CASTYGQGAGEQYF. DNA of the CDR3: TGTGCCAGCACTTACGGACAGGGGGCTGGCGAGCAGTACTTC. The chain has TRBV27 and TRBJ2-7; 11 bases line up with TRBD1. Germline assignment: CDR1 MNHEY and CDR2 SMNVEV (reference sequence). This CDR3 is 14 amino acids long. The trim removed 7 bases at V and 6 bases at J, leaving 8 bases unmatched.

The CDR3 loop is CASSSYYEQYF. In nucleotides, the CDR3 is TGTGCCAGCAGCTCGTACTACGAGCAGTACTTC. The V gene is TRBV7-2, the J gene TRBJ2-7; D gene ambiguous. CDR3 length: 11 residues. Germline V CDR1 and CDR2: SGHTA, FQGNSA. Trimming removed 4 bases from V and 3 bases from J, with 4 bases in between.

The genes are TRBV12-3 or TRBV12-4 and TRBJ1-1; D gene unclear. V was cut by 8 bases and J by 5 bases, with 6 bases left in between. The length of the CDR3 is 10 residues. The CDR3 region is CASGRTEAFF. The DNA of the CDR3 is TGTGCCAGCGGGCGTACTGAAGCTTTCTTT.

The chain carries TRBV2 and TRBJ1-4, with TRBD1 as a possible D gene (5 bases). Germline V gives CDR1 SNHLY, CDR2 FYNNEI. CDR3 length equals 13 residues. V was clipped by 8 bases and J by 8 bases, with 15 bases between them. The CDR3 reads CASAGQSGEKLFF. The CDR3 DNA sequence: TGTGCCAGCGCGGGGCAAAGTGGGGAAAAACTGTTTTTT.

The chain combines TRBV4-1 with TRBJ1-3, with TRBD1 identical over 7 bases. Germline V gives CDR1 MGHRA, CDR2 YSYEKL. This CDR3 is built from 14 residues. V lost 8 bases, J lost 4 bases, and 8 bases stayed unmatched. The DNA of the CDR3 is TGCGCCAGCGGTACACCGGGACAGGGAAACACCATATATTTT. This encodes CASGTPGQGNTIYF.

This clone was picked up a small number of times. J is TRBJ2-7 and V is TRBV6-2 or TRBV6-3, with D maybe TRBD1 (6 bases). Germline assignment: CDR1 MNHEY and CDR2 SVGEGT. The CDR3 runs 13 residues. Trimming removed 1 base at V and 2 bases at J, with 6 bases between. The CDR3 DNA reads TGTGCCAGCAGTTACTGGACAGCCTACGAGCAGTACTTC. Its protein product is CASSYWTAYEQYF.

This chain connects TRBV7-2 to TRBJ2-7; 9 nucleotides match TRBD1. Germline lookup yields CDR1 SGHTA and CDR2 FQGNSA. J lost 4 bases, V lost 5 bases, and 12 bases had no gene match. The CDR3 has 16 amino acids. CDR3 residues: CASSPRPGQGGYEQYF. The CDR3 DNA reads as TGTGCCAGCAGCCCCCGACCGGGACAGGGAGGGTACGAGCAGTACTTC.

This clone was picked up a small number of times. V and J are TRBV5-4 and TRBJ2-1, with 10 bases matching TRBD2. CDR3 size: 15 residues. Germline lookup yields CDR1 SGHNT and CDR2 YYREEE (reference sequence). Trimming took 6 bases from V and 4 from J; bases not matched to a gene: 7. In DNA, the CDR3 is TGTGCCAGCACTACAAGCGGGGGGGGTTACAATGAGCAGTTCTTC. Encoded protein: CASTTSGGGYNEQFF.

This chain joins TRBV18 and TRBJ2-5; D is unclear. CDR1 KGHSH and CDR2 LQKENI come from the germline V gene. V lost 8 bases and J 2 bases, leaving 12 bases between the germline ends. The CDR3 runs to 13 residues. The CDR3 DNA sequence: TGTGCCAGCGTCTTCTCACTGCAAGAGACCCAGTACTTC. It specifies CASVFSLQETQYF.

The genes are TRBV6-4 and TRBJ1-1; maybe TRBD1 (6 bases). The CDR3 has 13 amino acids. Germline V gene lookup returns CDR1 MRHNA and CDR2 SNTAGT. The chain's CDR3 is CGQQIGGPTEAFF. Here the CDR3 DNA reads TGTGGGCAGCAAATCGGGGGGCCCACTGAAGCTTTCTTT.

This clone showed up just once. The CDR3 sequence: CASSQGLAGAYEQYF. CDR3 nucleotide sequence: TGCGCCAGCAGCCAAGGGCTAGCGGGGGCCTACGAGCAGTACTTC. The chain carries TRBV4-3 and TRBJ2-7; 10 positions match TRBD2. CDR1 and CDR2 from the germline V gene are LGHNA and YSLEER. The V gene end was trimmed by 1 base and the J gene end by 2 bases; junction bases not matched to a gene: 2. The CDR3 is 15 amino acids.

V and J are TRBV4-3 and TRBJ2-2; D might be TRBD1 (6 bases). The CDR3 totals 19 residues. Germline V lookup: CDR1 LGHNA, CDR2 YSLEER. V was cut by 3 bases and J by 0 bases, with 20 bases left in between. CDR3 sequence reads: CASSQARTGQTANTGELFF. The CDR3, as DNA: TGCGCCAGCAGCCAGGCGAGGACCGGACAGACGGCGAACACCGGGGAGCTGTTTTTT.

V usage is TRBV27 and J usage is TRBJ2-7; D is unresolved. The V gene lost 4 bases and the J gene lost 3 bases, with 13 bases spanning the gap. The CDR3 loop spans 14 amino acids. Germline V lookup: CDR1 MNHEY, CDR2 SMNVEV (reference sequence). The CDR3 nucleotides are TGTGCCAGCAGTTCCACGCTTCTAAACTACGAGCAGTACTTC. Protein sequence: CASSSTLLNYEQYF.

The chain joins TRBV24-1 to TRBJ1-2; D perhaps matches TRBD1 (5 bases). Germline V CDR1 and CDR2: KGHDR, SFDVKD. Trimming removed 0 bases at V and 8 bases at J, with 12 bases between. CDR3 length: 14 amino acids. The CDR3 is CATSDLRQGRGYTF. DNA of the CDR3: TGTGCCACCAGTGATTTGCGGCAGGGCAGGGGCTACACCTTC.

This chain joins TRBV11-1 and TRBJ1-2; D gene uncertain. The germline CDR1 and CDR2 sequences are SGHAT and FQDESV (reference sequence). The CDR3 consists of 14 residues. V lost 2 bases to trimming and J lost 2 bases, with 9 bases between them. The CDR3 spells CASSLYGRNYGYTF. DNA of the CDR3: TGTGCCAGCAGCTTATACGGGAGGAACTATGGCTACACCTTC.

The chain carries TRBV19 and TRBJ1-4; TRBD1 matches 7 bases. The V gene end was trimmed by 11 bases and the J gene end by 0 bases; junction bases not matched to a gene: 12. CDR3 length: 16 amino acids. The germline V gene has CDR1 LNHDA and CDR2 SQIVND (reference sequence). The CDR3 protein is CACRQGSGATNEKLFF. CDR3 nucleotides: TGTGCCTGCAGACAGGGATCTGGAGCAACTAATGAAAAACTGTTTTTT. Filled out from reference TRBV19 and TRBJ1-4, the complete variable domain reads DGGITQSPKYLFRKEGQNVTLSCEQNLNHDAMYWYRQDPGQGLRLIYYSQIVNDFQKGDIAEGYSVSREKKESFPLTVTSAQKNPTAFYLCACRQGSGATNEKLFFGSGTQLSVL.

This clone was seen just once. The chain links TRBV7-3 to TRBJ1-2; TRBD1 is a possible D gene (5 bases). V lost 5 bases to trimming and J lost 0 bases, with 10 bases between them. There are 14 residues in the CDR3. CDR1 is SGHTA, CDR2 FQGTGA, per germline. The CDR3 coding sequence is TGTGCCAGCAGCCCGACAGCCGCTAACTATGGCTACACCTTC. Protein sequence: CASSPTAANYGYTF.

CDR3 region: CASSAQRWANYGYTF. The DNA for the CDR3 is TGTGCCAGCAGTGCCCAGAGGTGGGCTAACTATGGCTACACCTTC. The rearrangement links TRBV27 to TRBJ1-2, with no clear D. This CDR3 is 15 amino acids long. Germline CDR1 is MNHEY and CDR2 is SMNVEV (reference sequence). V was pared by 5 bases and J by 0 bases, with 13 bases between.

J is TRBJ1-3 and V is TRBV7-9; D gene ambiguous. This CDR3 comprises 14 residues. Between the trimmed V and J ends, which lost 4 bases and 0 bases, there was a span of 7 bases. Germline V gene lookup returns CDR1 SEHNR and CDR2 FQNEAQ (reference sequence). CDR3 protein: CASSSLSSGNTIYF. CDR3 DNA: TGTGCCAGCAGCTCCTTGAGCTCTGGAAACACCATATATTTT.

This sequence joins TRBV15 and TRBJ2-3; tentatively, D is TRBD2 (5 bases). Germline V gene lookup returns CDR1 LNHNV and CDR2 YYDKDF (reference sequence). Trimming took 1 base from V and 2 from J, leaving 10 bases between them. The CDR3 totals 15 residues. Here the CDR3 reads CATSRVRGITDTQYF. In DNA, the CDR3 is TGTGCCACCAGCAGAGTGAGAGGGATCACAGATACGCAGTATTTT.

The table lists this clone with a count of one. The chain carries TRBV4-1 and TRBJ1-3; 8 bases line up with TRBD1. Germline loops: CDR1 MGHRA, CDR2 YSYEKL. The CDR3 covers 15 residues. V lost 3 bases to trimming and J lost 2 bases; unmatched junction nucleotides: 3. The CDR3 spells CASSQTGATGNTIYF. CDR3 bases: TGCGCCAGCAGCCAGACAGGGGCGACTGGAAACACCATATATTTT.

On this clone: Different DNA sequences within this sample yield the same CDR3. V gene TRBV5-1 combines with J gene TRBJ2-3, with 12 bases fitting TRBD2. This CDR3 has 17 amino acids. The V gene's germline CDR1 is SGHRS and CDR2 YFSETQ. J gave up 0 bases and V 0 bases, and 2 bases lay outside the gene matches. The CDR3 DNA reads TGCGCCAGCAGCTTGGGGACTAGCGGGAAGAGCACAGATACGCAGTATTTT. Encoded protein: CASSLGTSGKSTDTQYF.